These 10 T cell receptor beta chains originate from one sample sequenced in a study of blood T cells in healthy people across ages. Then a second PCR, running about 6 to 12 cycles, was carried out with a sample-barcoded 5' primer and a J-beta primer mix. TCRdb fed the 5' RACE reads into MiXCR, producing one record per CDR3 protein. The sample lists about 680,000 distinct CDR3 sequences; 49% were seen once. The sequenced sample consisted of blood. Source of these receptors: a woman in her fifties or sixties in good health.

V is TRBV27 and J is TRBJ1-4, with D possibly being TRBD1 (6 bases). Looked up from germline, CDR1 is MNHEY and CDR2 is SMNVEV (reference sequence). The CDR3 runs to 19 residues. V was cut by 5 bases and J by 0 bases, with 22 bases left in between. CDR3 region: CASSRFGGREVATNEKLFF. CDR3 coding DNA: TGTGCCAGCAGTCGATTCGGGGGGCGAGAAGTCGCAACTAATGAAAAACTGTTTTTT. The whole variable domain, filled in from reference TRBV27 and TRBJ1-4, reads EAQVTQNPRYLITVTGKKLTVTCSQNMNHEYMSWYRQDPGLGLRQIYYSMNVEVTDKGDVPEGYKVSRKEKRNFPLILESPSPNQTSLYFCASSRFGGREVATNEKLFFGSGTQLSVL.

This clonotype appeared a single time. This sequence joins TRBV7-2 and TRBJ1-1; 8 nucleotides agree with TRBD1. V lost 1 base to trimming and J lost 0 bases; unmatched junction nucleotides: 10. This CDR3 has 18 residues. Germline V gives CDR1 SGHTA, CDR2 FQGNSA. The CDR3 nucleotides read TGTGCCAGCAGCTTAGGCCCTTCCGGACAGGGATTGAACACTGAAGCTTTCTTT. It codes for CASSLGPSGQGLNTEAFF. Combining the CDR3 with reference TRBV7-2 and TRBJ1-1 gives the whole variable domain GAGVSQSPSNKVTEKGKDVELRCDPISGHTALYWYRQSLGQGLEFLIYFQGNSAPDKSGLPSDRFSAERTGGSVSTLTIQRTQQEDSAVYLCASSLGPSGQGLNTEAFFGQGTRLTVV.

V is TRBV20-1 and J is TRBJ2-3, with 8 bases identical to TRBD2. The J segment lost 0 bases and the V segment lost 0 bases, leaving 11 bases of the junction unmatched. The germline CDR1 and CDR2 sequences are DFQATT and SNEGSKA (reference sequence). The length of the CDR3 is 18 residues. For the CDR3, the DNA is TGCAGTGCTAGAGATGCTAAGCGGGAGTGGGCTAGCACAGATACGCAGTATTTT. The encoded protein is CSARDAKREWASTDTQYF.

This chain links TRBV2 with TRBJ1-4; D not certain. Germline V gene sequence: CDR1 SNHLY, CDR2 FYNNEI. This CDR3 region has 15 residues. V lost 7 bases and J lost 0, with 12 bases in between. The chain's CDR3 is CASMIGIATNEKLFF. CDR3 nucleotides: TGTGCCAGCATGATTGGGATTGCAACTAATGAAAAACTGTTTTTT.

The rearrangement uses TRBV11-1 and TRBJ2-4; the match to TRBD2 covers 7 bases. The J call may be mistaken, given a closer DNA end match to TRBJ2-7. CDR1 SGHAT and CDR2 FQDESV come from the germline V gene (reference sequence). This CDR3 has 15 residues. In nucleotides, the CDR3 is TGTGCCAGCAGCTTTTTTGGCGGGAGACGCTACGAGCAGTACTTC. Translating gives CASSFFGGRRYEQYF.

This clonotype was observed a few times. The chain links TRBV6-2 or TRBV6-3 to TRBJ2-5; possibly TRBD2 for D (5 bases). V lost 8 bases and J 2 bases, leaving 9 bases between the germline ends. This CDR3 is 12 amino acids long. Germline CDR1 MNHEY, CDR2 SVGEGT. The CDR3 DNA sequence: TGTGCCAGCGGGAGATGGCAAGAGACCCAGTACTTC. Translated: CASGRWQETQYF.

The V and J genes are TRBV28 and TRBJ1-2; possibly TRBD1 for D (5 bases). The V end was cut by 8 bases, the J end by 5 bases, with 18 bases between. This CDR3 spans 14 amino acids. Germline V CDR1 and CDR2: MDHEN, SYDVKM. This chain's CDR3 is CASVPPGGVYGYTF. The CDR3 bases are TGTGCCAGCGTACCCCCGGGGGGAGTGTATGGCTACACCTTC.

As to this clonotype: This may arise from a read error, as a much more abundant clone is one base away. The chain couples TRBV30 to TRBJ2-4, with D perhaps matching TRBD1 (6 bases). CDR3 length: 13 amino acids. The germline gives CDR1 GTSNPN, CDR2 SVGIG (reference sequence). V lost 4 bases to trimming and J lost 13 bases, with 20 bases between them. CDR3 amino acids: CAWKRKGGRGQYF. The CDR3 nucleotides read TGTGCCTGGAAGCGAAAAGGGGGTAGGGGGCAGTACTTC.

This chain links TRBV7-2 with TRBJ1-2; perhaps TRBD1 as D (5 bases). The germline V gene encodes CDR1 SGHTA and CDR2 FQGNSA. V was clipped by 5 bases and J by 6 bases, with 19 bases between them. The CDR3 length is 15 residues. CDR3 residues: CASSPSPGRHHGYTF. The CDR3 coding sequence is TGTGCCAGCAGCCCATCGCCAGGGCGACACCATGGCTACACCTTC.

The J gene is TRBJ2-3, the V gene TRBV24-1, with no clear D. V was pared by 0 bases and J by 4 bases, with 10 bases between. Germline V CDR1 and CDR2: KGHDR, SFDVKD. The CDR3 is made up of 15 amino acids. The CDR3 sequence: CATSDLSDDSDTQYF. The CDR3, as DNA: TGTGCCACCAGTGATTTGTCCGACGATTCAGATACGCAGTATTTT.